This entry lists 20 T cell receptor beta chains sequenced from one sample in a study of human versus mouse CDR3 diversity and MHC coevolution. Profiling relied on immunoSEQ multiplex PCR, and the TCRdb table lists in-frame clones only, not all of them. This sample carries fewer than 80,000 clones, around 90% of them seen once, and the ten largest clones take around 0.15%. Sample: naive CD4+ T cells from blood. The subset here: CD45RO-negative CD62L-positive naive CD4 T cells. Receptor source: a person between 25 and 75 years old in good health.

The gene calls are TRBV4-2 and TRBJ1-2; tentatively, D is TRBD1 (5 bases). Deletions cut 0 bases from V and 5 bases from J, with 10 bases between. The CDR3 contains 14 residues. Per germline, CDR1 LGHNA and CDR2 YNFKEQ. The CDR3 region is CASSQDRGEYGYTF. The CDR3 DNA sequence: TGTGCCAGCAGCCAAGACCGGGGGGAATATGGCTACACCTTC.

V usage is TRBV11-3 and J usage is TRBJ2-1; the D gene is possibly TRBD1 (6 bases). Trimming took 5 bases from V and 1 from J, leaving 12 bases between them. The CDR3 totals 15 residues. Germline V CDR1 and CDR2: SGHNT, YENEEA. In DNA form, the CDR3 reads TGTGCCAGCAGCCGCCCAGGGGCGTCCTACAATGAGCAGTTCTTC. This encodes CASSRPGASYNEQFF.

There are a few counts of this clone. The chain has TRBV5-4 and TRBJ1-2, with 7 bases aligning to TRBD1. Germline V gene data show CDR1 as SGHNT and CDR2 as YYREEE (reference sequence). Germline trimming cut 1 base from V and 2 bases from J; bases unmatched to any gene: 2. CDR3 length: 14 residues. CDR3 bases: TGTGCCAGCAGCTTGACAGGGGCCAACTATGGCTACACCTTC. It yields the protein CASSLTGANYGYTF. The whole variable domain, filled in from reference TRBV5-4 and TRBJ1-2, reads ETGVTQSPTHLIKTRGQQVTLRCSSQSGHNTVSWYQQALGQGPQFIFQYYREEENGRGNFPPRFSGLQFPNYSSELNVNALELDDSALYLCASSLTGANYGYTFGSGTRLTVV.

The chain uses TRBV29-1 and TRBJ2-1; D is uncertain. The CDR3 has 13 residues. Trimming took off 6 bases at V and 4 bases at J, with 13 bases between the two ends. From germline, CDR1 is SQVTM and CDR2 ANQGSEA. In DNA form, the CDR3 reads TGCAGCGTGGCCCCCCTAGGATACAATGAGCAGTTCTTC. As protein: CSVAPLGYNEQFF.

This clone was observed a single time. The chain uses TRBV6-6 and TRBJ1-2, with D possibly TRBD1 on 5 matching bases. The CDR3 has 14 residues. With 4 bases removed from V and 0 bases from J, the gap between germline ends came to 9 bases. CDR1 is MNHNY, CDR2 SVGAGI, per germline (reference sequence). The CDR3 DNA is TGTGCCAGCAGTTCAAGGGACTCTAACTATGGCTACACCTTC. This codes for CASSSRDSNYGYTF.

The V and J genes are TRBV5-6 and TRBJ1-5, with D unresolved. V dropped 1 base and J dropped 2 bases, with 10 bases sitting between them. CDR3 length: 15 amino acids. From germline, CDR1 is SGHDT and CDR2 YYEEEE. The CDR3 is CASSLRQARNQPQHF. In nucleotides, the CDR3 is TGTGCCAGCAGCTTGCGGCAGGCCCGCAATCAGCCCCAGCATTTT.

The sample holds one count of this clone. CDR3 protein: CASSLGTGPTDTQYF. DNA of the CDR3: TGTGCCAGCAGTTTAGGGACAGGGCCCACAGATACGCAGTATTTT. This chain joins TRBV2 and TRBJ2-3, with 9 bases aligning to TRBD1. Losses at the gene ends were 5 bases for V and 2 bases for J; bases not matched to a gene: 5. The CDR3 is made up of 15 amino acids. Germline CDR1 SNHLY, CDR2 FYNNEI.

The J gene is TRBJ1-1, the V gene TRBV5-6; D might be TRBD1 (5 bases). Trimming shortened V by 1 base and J by 2 bases, and 15 bases separated the two germline ends. Germline V gene lookup returns CDR1 SGHDT and CDR2 YYEEEE. This CDR3 is built from 16 residues. The CDR3 nucleotides read TGTGCCAGCAGCTTGTGGCAGTTAGGGGAAAACACTGAAGCTTTCTTT. Its translation is CASSLWQLGENTEAFF.

The chain joins TRBV2 to TRBJ1-1, with 11 positions matching TRBD1. CDR1 and CDR2 (germline): SNHLY, FYNNEI. Germline trimming cut 3 bases from V and 2 bases from J; bases unmatched to any gene: 8. CDR3 length: 17 amino acids. CDR3 region: CASSEFGQGARNTEAFF. The DNA of the CDR3 is TGTGCCAGCAGTGAGTTCGGACAGGGGGCGCGAAACACTGAAGCTTTCTTT. Complete variable domain (other parts from reference TRBV2 and TRBJ1-1): EPEVTQTPSHQVTQMGQEVILRCVPISNHLYFYWYRQILGQKVEFLVSFYNNEISEKSEIFDDQFSVERPDGSNFTLKIRSTKLEDSAMYFCASSEFGQGARNTEAFFGQGTRLTVV.

The rearrangement joins TRBV5-5 to TRBJ1-5, with D uncertain. The CDR3 length is 14 residues. Germline lookup yields CDR1 SGHKS and CDR2 YYEKEE (reference sequence). Trimming stripped 0 bases from V and 1 base from J, with 5 bases between. As DNA, the CDR3 is TGTGCCAGCAGCTTGGGTCTCAGCAATCAGCCCCAGCATTTT. This codes for CASSLGLSNQPQHF.

The chain's CDR3 is CASSGWQGGGYTF. CDR3 coding DNA: TGTGCCAGCAGCGGGTGGCAGGGGGGTGGCTACACCTTC. This chain connects TRBV25-1 to TRBJ1-2; 7 bases align to TRBD1. V gave up 6 bases and J gave up 7 bases; unmatched junction bases: 8. This CDR3 is 13 amino acids long. The V gene's germline CDR1 is MGHDK and CDR2 SYGVNS.

The chain joins TRBV11-3 to TRBJ2-2, with TRBD1 identical over 7 bases. The CDR3 contains 20 residues. V trimming: 5 bases; J trimming: 6 bases; junction bases outside the gene matches: 24. CDR1 and CDR2 (germline): SGHNT, YENEEA. As DNA, the CDR3 is TGTGCCAGCAGCCCCGTACCCCCCCCTCGACAGGGCCTTGACTCCGGGGAGCTGTTTTTT. It codes for CASSPVPPPRQGLDSGELFF.

This CDR3 reads CASSLGATLNTDTQYF. CDR3 sequence (DNA): TGTGCCAGCAGCTTAGGGGCCACCCTTAACACAGATACGCAGTATTTT. V is TRBV7-9 and J is TRBJ2-3; D remains unclear. Germline V gives CDR1 SEHNR, CDR2 FQNEAQ (reference sequence). This CDR3 region has 16 residues. Trimming cost V 1 base and J 2 bases, with 13 bases left between them.

The chain joins TRBV6-5 to TRBJ1-2; D unclear. The CDR3 consists of 13 residues. Trimming shortened V by 5 bases and J by 4 bases, and 11 bases separated the two germline ends. Germline values: CDR1 MNHEY, CDR2 SVGAGI. The CDR3 here is CASSERGIYGYTF. CDR3 coding DNA: TGTGCCAGCAGTGAACGAGGGATCTATGGCTACACCTTC.

CDR3 residues: CASSLGGLRNEKLFF. In DNA form, the CDR3 reads TGTGCCAGCAGCTTAGGGGGACTGCGTAATGAAAAACTGTTTTTT. This chain connects TRBV7-9 to TRBJ1-4; TRBD1 is a possible D gene (5 bases). Germline V lookup: CDR1 SEHNR, CDR2 FQNEAQ (reference sequence). CDR3 length: 15 amino acids. V lost 1 base and J lost 4, with 10 bases in between.

The rearrangement links TRBV5-1 to TRBJ2-5, with D perhaps matching TRBD2 (6 bases). Germline CDR1 is SGHRS and CDR2 is YFSETQ. V gave up 0 bases and J gave up 0 bases, with 12 bases separating them. The CDR3 totals 16 residues. The CDR3 region has the DNA TGCGCCAGCAGCTTGGGTTCCGCTAGCGACCAAGAGACCCAGTACTTC. Its translation: CASSLGSASDQETQYF.

J is TRBJ1-1 and V is TRBV5-1, with D unresolved. Per the germline V gene, CDR1 is SGHRS and CDR2 is YFSETQ. Deletions cut 0 bases from V and 0 bases from J, with 9 bases between. This CDR3 comprises 15 residues. CDR3 protein: CASSLDAAVNTEAFF. DNA for the CDR3: TGCGCCAGCAGCTTGGATGCAGCGGTGAACACTGAAGCTTTCTTT.

This sequence joins TRBV6-6 and TRBJ2-1, with a weak D call TRBD2 (6 bases). The V end lost 2 bases, the J end lost 0 bases, and 8 bases lay between the germline ends. CDR3 length: 15 residues. Germline V CDR1 and CDR2: MNHNY, SVGAGI (reference sequence). The CDR3 sequence: CASSYPGSSYNEQFF. The CDR3 bases are TGTGCCAGCAGTTACCCCGGGAGCTCCTACAATGAGCAGTTCTTC.

The chain joins TRBV12-5 to TRBJ2-7; tentatively, D is TRBD2 (6 bases). This CDR3 contains 18 residues. Germline V gene lookup returns CDR1 LGHNT and CDR2 FRNRAP. Between the trimmed V and J ends, which lost 0 bases and 0 bases, there was a span of 18 bases. The CDR3 bases are TGTGCTAGTGGTTTGGTACTCCCTCTGGCGACTAGCTCCTACGAGCAGTACTTC. Its protein product is CASGLVLPLATSSYEQYF.

This sequence joins TRBV29-1 and TRBJ1-1; D ambiguous. CDR1 SQVTM and CDR2 ANQGSEA come from the germline V gene. This CDR3 has 14 amino acids. Trimming removed 0 bases from V and 2 bases from J, with 10 bases in between. Here the CDR3 DNA reads TGCAGCGTTGAAGAGAGGCCAGTTAACACTGAAGCTTTCTTT. Its translation is CSVEERPVNTEAFF. Supplemented by reference TRBV29-1 and TRBJ1-1, the full variable domain reads SAVISQKPSRDICQRGTSLTIQCQVDSQVTMMFWYRQQPGQSLTLIATANQGSEATYESGFVIDKFPISRPNLTFSTLTVSNMSPEDSSIYLCSVEERPVNTEAFFGQGTRLTVV.